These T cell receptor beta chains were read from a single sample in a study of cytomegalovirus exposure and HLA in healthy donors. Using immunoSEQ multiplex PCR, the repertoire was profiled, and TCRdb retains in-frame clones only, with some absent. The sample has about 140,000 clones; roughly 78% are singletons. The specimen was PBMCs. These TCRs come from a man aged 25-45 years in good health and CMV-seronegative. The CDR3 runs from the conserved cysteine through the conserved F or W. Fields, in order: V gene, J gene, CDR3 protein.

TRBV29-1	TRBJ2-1	CSAGGGAPSSYNEQFF
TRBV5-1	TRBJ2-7	CASSLDRGVYEQYF
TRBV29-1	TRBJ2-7	CSVEGEGQGNYEQYF
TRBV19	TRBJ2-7	CASSWGRGNDEQYF
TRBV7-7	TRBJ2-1	CASSLGVTSGPYNEQFF
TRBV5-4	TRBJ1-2	CASSLDRAGYGYTF
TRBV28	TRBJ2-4	CASRPERRIFQYF
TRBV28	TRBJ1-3	CASGGRGYSGNTIYF
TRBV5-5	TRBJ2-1	CASSPEPGQGIGEQFF
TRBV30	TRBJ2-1	CAWSVQGGAYLVNEQFF
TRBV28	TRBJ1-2	CASSQDRNYGYTF
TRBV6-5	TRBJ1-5	CASSATGVQQPQHF
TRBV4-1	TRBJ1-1	CANSQVGGITEAFF
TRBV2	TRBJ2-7	CASSVDRPADGEQYF
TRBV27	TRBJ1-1	CASSPSTGREAFF
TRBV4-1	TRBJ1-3	CASSQGTGISGNTIYF
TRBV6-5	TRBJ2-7	CASKGGYYEQYF
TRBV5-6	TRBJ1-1	CASSASYRGWGNTEAFF
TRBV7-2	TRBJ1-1	CASSSSRMNTEAFF
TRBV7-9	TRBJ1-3	CASSFTDGNTIYF
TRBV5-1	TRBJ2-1	CASSLVSGSVNEQFF
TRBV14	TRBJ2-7	CASSQGLAGRGSYEQYF
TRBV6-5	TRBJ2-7	CASGQGSYEQYF